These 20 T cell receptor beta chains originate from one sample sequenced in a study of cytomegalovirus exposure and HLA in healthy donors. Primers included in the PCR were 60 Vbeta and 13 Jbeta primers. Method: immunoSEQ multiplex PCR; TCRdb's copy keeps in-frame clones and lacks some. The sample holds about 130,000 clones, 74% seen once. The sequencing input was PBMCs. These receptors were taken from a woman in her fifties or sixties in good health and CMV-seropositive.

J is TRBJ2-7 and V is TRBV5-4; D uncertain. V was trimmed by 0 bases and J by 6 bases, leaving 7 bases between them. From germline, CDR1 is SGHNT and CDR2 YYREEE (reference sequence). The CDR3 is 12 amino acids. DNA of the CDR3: TGTGCCAGCAGCTTGGATCTCGGCGAGCAGTACTTC. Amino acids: CASSLDLGEQYF.

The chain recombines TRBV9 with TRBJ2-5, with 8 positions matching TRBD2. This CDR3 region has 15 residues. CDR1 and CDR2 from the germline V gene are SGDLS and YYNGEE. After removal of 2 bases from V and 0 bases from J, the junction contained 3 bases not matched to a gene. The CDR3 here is CASSVSGAYQETQYF. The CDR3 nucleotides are TGTGCCAGCAGCGTTAGCGGGGCGTACCAAGAGACCCAGTACTTC.

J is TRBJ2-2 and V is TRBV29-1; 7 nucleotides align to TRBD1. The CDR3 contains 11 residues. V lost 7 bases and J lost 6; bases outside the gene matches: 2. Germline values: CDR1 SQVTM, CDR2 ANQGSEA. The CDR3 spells CSGQGAGELFF. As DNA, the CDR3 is TGCAGCGGACAGGGCGCCGGGGAGCTGTTTTTT.

The CDR3 spells CASSLLEKRRRGEQFF. As DNA, the CDR3 is TGTGCCAGCAGTTTATTGGAGAAGCGCCGGCGGGGTGAGCAGTTCTTC. This chain uses TRBV27 with TRBJ2-1, with D possibly matching TRBD2 (6 bases). The CDR3 spans 16 residues. Deletions cut 1 base from V and 9 bases from J, with 19 bases between. Germline lookup yields CDR1 MNHEY and CDR2 SMNVEV (reference sequence).

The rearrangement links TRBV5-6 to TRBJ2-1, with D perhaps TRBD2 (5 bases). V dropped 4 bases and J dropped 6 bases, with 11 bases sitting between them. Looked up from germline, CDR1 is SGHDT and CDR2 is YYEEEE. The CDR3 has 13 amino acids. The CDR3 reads CASSPEDRNEQFF. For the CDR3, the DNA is TGTGCCAGCAGCCCGGAGGATCGCAATGAGCAGTTCTTC. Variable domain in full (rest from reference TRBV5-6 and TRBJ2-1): DAGVTQSPTHLIKTRGQQVTLRCSPKSGHDTVSWYQQALGQGPQFIFQYYEEEERQRGNFPDRFSGHQFPNYSSELNVNALLLGDSALYLCASSPEDRNEQFFGPGTRLTVL.

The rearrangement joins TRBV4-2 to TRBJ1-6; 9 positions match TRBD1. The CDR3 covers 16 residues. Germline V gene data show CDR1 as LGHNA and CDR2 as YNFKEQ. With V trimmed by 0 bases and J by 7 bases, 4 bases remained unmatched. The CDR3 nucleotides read TGTGCCAGCAGCCAAGAGGACAGGGGTCTCAATTCACCCCTCCACTTT. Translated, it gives CASSQEDRGLNSPLHF.

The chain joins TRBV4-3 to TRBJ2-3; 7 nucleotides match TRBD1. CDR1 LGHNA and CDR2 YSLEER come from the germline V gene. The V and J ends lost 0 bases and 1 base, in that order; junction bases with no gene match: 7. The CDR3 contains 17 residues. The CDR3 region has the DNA TGCGCCAGCAGCCAAGATCAAAGGGGGCCCCGCACAGATACGCAGTATTTT. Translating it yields CASSQDQRGPRTDTQYF.

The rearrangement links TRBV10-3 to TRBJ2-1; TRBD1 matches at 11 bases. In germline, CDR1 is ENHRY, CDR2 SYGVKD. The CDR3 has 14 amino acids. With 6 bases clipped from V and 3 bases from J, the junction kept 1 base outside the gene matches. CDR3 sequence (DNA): TGTGCCATCAGGGGGACAGGGGGCTACAATGAGCAGTTCTTC. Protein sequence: CAIRGTGGYNEQFF.

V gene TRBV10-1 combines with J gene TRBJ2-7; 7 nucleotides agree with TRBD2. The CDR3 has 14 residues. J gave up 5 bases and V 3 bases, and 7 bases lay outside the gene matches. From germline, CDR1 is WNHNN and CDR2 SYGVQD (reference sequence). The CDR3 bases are TGCGCCAGCAGTGATAAACTAGCGAAGGACGAGCAGTACTTC. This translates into CASSDKLAKDEQYF.

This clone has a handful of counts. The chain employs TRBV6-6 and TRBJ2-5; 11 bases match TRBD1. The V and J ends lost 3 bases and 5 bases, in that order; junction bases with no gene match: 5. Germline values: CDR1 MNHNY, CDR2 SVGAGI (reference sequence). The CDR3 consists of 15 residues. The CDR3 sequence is CASSYGQGAGETQYF. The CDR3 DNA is TGTGCCAGCAGTTATGGACAGGGGGCCGGGGAGACCCAGTACTTC.

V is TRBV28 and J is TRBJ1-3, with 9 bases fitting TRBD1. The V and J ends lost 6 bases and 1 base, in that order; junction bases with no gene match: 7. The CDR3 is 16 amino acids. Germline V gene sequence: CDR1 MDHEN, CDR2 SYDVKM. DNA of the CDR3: TGTGCCAGCAGACCCTCGACAGGGGGGTCTGGAAACACCATATATTTT. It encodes CASRPSTGGSGNTIYF.

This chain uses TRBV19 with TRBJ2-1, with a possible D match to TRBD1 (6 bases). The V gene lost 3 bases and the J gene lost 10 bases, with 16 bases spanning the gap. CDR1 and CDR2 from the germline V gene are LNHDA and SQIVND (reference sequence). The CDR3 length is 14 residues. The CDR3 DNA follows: TGTGCCAGTAGTATCGGTGGGGGCATAACCGAGCAGTTCTTC. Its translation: CASSIGGGITEQFF. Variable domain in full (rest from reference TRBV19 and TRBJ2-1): DGGITQSPKYLFRKEGQNVTLSCEQNLNHDAMYWYRQDPGQGLRLIYYSQIVNDFQKGDIAEGYSVSREKKESFPLTVTSAQKNPTAFYLCASSIGGGITEQFFGPGTRLTVL.

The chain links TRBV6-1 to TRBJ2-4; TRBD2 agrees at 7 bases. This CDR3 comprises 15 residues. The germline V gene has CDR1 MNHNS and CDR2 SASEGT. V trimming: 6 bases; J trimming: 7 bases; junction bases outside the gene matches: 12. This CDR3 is CASRGRGLIENIQYF. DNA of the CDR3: TGTGCCAGCAGGGGGCGGGGGTTAATTGAGAACATTCAGTACTTC.

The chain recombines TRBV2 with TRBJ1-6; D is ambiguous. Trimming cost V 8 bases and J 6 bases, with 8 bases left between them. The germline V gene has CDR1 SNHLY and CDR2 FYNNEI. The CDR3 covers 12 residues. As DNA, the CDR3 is TGTGCCAGCGCACGGGGTAATTCACCCCTCCACTTT. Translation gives CASARGNSPLHF.

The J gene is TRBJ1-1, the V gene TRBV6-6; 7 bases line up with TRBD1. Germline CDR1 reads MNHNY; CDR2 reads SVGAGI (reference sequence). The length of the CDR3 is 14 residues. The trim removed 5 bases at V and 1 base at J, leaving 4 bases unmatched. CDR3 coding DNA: TGTGCCAGCAGTATAAGACAGGGGAACACTGAAGCTTTCTTT. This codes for CASSIRQGNTEAFF.

The CDR3 reads CAISPVAQGKKLFF. Here the CDR3 DNA reads TGTGCCATCAGTCCAGTGGCTCAGGGGAAAAAACTGTTTTTT. The chain is built from TRBV10-3 and TRBJ1-4, with a tentative D call TRBD1 (6 bases). The CDR3 covers 14 residues. Trimming pared 5 bases from V and 9 bases from J, leaving 16 bases between. CDR1 ENHRY and CDR2 SYGVKD come from the germline V gene.

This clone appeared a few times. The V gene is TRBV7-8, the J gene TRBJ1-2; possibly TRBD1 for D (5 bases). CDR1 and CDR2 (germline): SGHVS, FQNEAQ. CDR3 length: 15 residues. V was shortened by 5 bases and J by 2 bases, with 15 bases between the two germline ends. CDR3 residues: CASSTPGLRNYGYTF. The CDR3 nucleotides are TGTGCCAGCAGCACCCCGGGACTCAGAAACTATGGCTACACCTTC.

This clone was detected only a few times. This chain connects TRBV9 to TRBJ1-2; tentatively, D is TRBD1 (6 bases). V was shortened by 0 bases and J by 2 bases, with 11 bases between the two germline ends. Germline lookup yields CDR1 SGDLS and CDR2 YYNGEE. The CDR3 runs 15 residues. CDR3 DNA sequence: TGTGCCAGCAGCGTAGACCCTGGACAGAACTATGGCTACACCTTC. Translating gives CASSVDPGQNYGYTF.

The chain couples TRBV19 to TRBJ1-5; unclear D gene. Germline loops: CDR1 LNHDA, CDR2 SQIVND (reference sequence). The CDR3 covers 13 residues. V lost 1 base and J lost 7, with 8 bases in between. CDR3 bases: TGTGCCAGTAGTATAGGCAGACTACAGCCCCAGCATTTT. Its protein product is CASSIGRLQPQHF.

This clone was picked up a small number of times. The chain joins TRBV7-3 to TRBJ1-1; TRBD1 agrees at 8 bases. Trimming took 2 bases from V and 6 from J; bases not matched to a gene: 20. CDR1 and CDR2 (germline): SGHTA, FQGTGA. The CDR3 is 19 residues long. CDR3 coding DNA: TGTGCCAGCAGCTTACGTTCTAATCTTTTGGCAGGGGGCTACCCTGAAGCTTTCTTT. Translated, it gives CASSLRSNLLAGGYPEAFF.